This TCR beta chain came from a study of T-cell memory formation after mild COVID-19. This clonotype showed up just a few times. From 5'RACE with constant-segment primers came TCR alpha and TCR beta cDNA libraries that carried sample barcodes and UMIs. MiXCR was run by TCRdb on the 5' RACE reads, yielding one entry per CDR3 protein. The sample consists of about 560,000 distinct CDR3 sequences, roughly 20% of them appearing once. Trimming left V 4 bases short and J 0 bases short, with 18 bases between. The CDR3 runs 17 residues. Germline V gene data show CDR1 as SGDLS and CDR2 as YYNGEE. The clonotype originates from an adult woman who had mild COVID-19 (a few samples of this study predate the infection). Cell type and time point are not known. The sample was PBMCs or a T cell subset sorted from them (not recorded which). V gene TRBV9 combines with J gene TRBJ2-3; perhaps TRBD2 as D (6 bases). CDR3 sequence: CASSPGWLASSTDTQYF. The CDR3 region has the DNA TGTGCCAGCAGCCCTGGATGGCTAGCGAGTAGCACAGATACGCAGTATTTT.